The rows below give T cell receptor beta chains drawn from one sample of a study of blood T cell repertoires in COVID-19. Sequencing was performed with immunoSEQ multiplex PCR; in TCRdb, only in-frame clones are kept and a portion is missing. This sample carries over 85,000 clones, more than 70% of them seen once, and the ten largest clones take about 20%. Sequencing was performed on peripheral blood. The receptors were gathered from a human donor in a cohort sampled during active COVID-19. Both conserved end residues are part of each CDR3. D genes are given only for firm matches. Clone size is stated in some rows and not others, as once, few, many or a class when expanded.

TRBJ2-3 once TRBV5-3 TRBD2 CARSLSLAGELSDTQYF TGTGCCAGAAGCTTGTCCCTAGCGGGAGAACTATCAGATACGCAGTATTTT
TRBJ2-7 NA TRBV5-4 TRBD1 CASSSRTGTEEQYF TGTGCCAGCAGTTCCCGGACAGGGACCGAGGAGCAGTACTTC
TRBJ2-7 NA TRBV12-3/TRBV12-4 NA CASSPLYEQYF TGTGCCAGCAGTCCACTCTACGAGCAGTACTTC
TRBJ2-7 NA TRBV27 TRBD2 CASTSLADAVYEQYF TGTGCCAGCACTTCGCTAGCGGACGCCGTCTACGAGCAGTACTTC
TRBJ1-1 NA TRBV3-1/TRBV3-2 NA CASTSGGTRFTEAFF TGTGCCAGCACCTCCGGGGGGACACGGTTCACTGAAGCTTTCTTT
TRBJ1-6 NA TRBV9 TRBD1 CASSPRGGQGGSPLHF TGTGCCAGCAGCCCTCGGGGGGGACAGGGGGGTTCACCCCTCCACTTT
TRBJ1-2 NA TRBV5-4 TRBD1 CASSLSGQIYGYTF TGTGCCAGCAGCTTGTCGGGACAGATCTATGGCTACACCTTC
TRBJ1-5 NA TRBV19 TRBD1 CASTPTGVGQPQHF TGTGCCAGTACTCCTACAGGGGTGGGGCAGCCCCAGCATTTT
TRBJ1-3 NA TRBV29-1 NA CSVVQSSGNTIYF TGCAGCGTTGTACAGAGCTCTGGAAACACCATATATTTT
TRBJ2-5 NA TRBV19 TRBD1 CASSRTGEETQYF TGTGCCAGTAGTAGAACAGGGGAAGAGACCCAGTACTTC
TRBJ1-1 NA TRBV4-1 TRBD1 CASSQGDRVDTEAFF TGCGCCAGCAGCCAAGGGGACAGGGTGGACACTGAAGCTTTCTTT
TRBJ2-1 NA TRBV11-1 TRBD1 CASSLVRGQGKEEQFF TGTGCCAGCAGCTTAGTAAGGGGACAGGGGAAGGAAGAGCAGTTCTTC
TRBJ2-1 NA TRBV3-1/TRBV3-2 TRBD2 CASSQDSGLAWGEQFF TGTGCCAGCAGCCAAGATTCGGGACTAGCGTGGGGTGAGCAGTTCTTC
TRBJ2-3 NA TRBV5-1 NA CASSFQGDRTDTQYF TGCGCCAGCAGCTTCCAAGGGGATCGCACAGATACGCAGTATTTT
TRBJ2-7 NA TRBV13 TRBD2 CASSPRGNYEQYF TGTGCCAGCAGCCCGCGGGGGAACTACGAGCAGTACTTC
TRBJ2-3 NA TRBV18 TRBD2 CASSPVLAGKDTQYF TGTGCCAGCTCACCAGTACTAGCGGGAAAAGATACGCAGTATTTT
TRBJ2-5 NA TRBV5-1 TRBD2 CASSFSGIPYQETQYF TGCGCCAGCAGTTTTAGCGGGATCCCCTACCAAGAGACCCAGTACTTC
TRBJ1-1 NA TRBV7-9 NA CASSFEATEAFF TGTGCCAGCAGCTTCGAGGCCACTGAAGCTTTCTTT
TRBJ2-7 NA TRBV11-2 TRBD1 CASSFSDRGRVDEQYF TGTGCCAGCAGCTTCTCAGACAGGGGAAGGGTCGACGAGCAGTACTTC
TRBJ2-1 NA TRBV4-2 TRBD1 CASSPGGDRGFYNEQFF TGTGCCAGCAGCCCAGGGGGGGACAGGGGTTTTTACAATGAGCAGTTCTTC
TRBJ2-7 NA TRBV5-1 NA CASSLTSTVYEQYF TGCGCCAGCAGCTTGACCTCGACAGTCTACGAGCAGTACTTC
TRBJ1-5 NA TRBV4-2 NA CASSQDSNQPQHF TGTGCCAGCAGCCAAGACAGTAATCAGCCCCAGCATTTT
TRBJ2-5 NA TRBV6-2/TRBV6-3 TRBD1 CASSYGTGRETQYF TGTGCCAGCAGTTACGGGACAGGGCGAGAGACCCAGTACTTC
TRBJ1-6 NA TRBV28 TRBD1 CASRPTGGHSPLHF TGTGCCAGCAGGCCGACAGGGGGCCATTCACCCCTCCACTTT
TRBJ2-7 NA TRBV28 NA CASNPRGRGAHEQYF TGTGCCAGCAACCCTCGGGGCCGGGGGGCTCACGAGCAGTACTTC
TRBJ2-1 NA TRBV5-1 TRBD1 CASKIQGEYNEQFF TGCGCCAGCAAAATACAGGGGGAATACAATGAGCAGTTCTTC
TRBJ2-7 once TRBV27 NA CASMRQGDSYEQYF TGTGCCAGCATGAGGCAGGGCGATTCCTACGAGCAGTACTTC
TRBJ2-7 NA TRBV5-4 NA CASSLPPGTNHEQYF TGTGCCAGCAGCTTACCTCCGGGAACTAACCACGAGCAGTACTTC
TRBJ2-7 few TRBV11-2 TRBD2 CASSLEASGPVEQYF TGTGCCAGCAGCTTAGAGGCTAGCGGACCGGTCGAGCAGTACTTC
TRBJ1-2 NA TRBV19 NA CASSIEDSYYGYTF TGTGCCAGTAGTATAGAAGACAGCTACTATGGCTACACCTTC
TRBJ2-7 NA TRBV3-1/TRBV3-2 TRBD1 CASSQDFGTGGLGEQYF TGTGCCAGCAGCCAAGATTTCGGAACAGGGGGCCTTGGCGAGCAGTACTTC
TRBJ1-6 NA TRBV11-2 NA CASSWGGQGNSPLHF TGTGCCAGCAGCTGGGGGGGCCAGGGTAATTCACCCCTCCACTTT
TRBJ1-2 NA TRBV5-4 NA CASSLVGQTSSYGYTF TGTGCCAGCAGCTTGGTAGGACAGACTTCTAGTTATGGCTACACCTTC
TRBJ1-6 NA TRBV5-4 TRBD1 CASSLRDRGSPLHF TGTGCCAGCAGCCTACGCGACAGGGGTTCACCCCTCCACTTT
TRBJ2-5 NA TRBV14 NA CASSPPWGREETQYF TGTGCCAGCAGCCCCCCCTGGGGCAGGGAAGAGACCCAGTACTTC
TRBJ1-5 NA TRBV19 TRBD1 CASSTIQGSGNQPQHF TGTGCCAGTAGTACTATACAGGGGAGCGGCAATCAGCCCCAGCATTTT
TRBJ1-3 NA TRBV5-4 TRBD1 CASMEDRGFSGNTIYF TGTGCCAGCATGGAGGACAGGGGCTTTTCCGGAAACACCATATATTTT
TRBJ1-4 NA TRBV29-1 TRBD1 CSVLDRGHNEKLFF TGCAGCGTGCTTGACAGGGGCCATAATGAAAAACTGTTTTTT
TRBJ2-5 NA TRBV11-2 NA CASSLALTLAKETQYF TGTGCCAGCAGCTTAGCGCTCACCCTAGCGAAAGAGACCCAGTACTTC
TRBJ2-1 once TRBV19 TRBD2 CASSIGTSDFLYSYNEQFF TGTGCCAGTAGTATCGGGACTAGTGACTTCCTCTACTCCTACAATGAGCAGTTCTTC
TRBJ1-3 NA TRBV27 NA CASSSRGNSGNTIYF TGTGCCAGCAGTTCAAGGGGTAACTCTGGAAACACCATATATTTT
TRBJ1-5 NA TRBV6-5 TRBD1 CASSPTGITNQPQHF TGTGCCAGCAGTCCGACAGGGATTACCAATCAGCCCCAGCATTTT
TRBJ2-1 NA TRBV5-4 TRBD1 CASSSVEDRVNEQFF TGTGCCAGCAGCTCCGTGGAGGACAGGGTCAATGAGCAGTTCTTC
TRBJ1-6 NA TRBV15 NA CATSTYRDSPLHF TGTGCCACCAGCACCTACAGAGATTCACCCCTCCACTTT
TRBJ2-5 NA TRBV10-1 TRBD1 CASSVGQGAGETQYF TGCGCCAGCAGTGTTGGTCAGGGGGCGGGAGAGACCCAGTACTTC
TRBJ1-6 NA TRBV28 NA CASSPLKTETLSF TGTGCCAGCAGTCCGCTGAAGACTGAAACGTTGAGCTTT
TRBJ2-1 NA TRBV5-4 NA CASSREPGDNEQFF TGTGCCAGCAGCCGAGAACCCGGAGACAATGAGCAGTTCTTC
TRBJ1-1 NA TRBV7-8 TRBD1 CASSWTGGLAEAFF TGTGCCAGCAGTTGGACAGGGGGTCTCGCTGAAGCTTTCTTT
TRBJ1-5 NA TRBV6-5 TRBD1 CASTPQGDQPQHF TGTGCCAGCACCCCCCAGGGGGATCAGCCCCAGCATTTT
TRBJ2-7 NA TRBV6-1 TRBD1 CASSDVGQGVHEQYF TGTGCCAGCAGTGACGTGGGACAGGGCGTCCACGAGCAGTACTTC
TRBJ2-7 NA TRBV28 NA CASSFAGQSYEQYF TGTGCCAGCAGTTTCGCGGGGCAATCCTACGAGCAGTACTTC
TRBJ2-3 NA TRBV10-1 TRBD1 CASSEPRGRTQYF TGCGCCAGCAGTGAGCCCAGGGGGCGAACGCAGTATTTT
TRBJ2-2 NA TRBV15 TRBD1 CATSRDRQGGRTGQGASGELFF TGTGCCACCAGCAGAGATCGCCAAGGAGGGAGGACAGGACAGGGGGCATCCGGGGAGCTGTTTTTT